The clone carrying this T cell receptor (beta chain) was seen a handful of times. Antigen specificity is unknown. This specimen belongs to a study of response to subunit inactivated influenza vaccine. General observations from the study: Authors suggested few new T cells are recruited by each seasonal influenza vaccination.

The CDR3 has 17 residues. Losses at the gene ends were 0 bases for V and 1 base for J; bases not matched to a gene: 6. The germline V gene has CDR1 SGHRS and CDR2 YFSETQ. TCRdb ran MiXCR on the RT-PCR reads and lists one entry per CDR3 protein. The sample has around 570,000 distinct CDR3 sequences, approximately 7.1% seen once. This receptor was identified in a man aged 45 to 70 who received an inactivated influenza vaccine. The chain employs TRBV5-1 and TRBJ2-3; 9 bases agree with TRBD1. The sequenced sample was PBMCs from blood, obtained less than 30 months after vaccination. In DNA form, the CDR3 reads TGCGCCAGCAGCTTGGGGCCGCGGACAGGGGGCACAGATACGCAGTATTTT. Amino acid sequence: CASSLGPRTGGTDTQYF.